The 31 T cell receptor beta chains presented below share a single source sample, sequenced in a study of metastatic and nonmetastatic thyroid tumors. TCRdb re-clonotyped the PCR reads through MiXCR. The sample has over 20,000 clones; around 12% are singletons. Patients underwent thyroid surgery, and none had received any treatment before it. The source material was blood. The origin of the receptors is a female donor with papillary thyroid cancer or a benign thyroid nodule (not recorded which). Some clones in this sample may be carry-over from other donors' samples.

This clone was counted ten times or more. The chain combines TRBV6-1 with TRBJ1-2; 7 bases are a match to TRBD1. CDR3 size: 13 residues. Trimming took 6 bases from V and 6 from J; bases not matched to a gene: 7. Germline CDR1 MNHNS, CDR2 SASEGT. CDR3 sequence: CASRKQGDNGYTF. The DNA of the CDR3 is TGTGCCAGCAGAAAGCAGGGGGATAATGGCTACACCTTC.

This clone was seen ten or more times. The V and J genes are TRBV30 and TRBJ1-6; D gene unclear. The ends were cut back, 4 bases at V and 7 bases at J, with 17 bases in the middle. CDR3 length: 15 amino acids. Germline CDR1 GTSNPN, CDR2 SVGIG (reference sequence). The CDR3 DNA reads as TGTGCCTGGAAAAGCGGAGACGGCCTAAATTCACCCCTCCACTTT. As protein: CAWKSGDGLNSPLHF.

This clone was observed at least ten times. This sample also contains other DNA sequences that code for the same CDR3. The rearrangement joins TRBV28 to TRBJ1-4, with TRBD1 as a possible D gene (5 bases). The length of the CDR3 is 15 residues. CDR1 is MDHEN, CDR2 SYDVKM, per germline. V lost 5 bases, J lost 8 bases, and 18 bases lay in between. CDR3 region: CASSRPGPSSEKLFF. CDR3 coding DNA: TGTGCCAGCAGTCGGCCGGGACCCTCAAGCGAAAAACTGTTTTTT.

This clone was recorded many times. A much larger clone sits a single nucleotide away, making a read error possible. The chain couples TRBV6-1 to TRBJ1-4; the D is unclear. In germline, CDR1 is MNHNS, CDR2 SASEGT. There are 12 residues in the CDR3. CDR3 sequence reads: CAGSGTNEKLFF. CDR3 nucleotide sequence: TGTGCCGGCAGCGGGACTAATGAAAAACTGTTTTTT.

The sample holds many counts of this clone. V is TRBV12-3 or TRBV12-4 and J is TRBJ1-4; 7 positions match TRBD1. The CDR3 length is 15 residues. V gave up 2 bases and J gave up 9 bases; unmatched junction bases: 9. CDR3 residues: CASSLRRDSTQKLFF. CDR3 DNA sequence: TGTGCCAGCAGTTTACGACGGGACAGCACCCAAAAACTGTTTTTT.

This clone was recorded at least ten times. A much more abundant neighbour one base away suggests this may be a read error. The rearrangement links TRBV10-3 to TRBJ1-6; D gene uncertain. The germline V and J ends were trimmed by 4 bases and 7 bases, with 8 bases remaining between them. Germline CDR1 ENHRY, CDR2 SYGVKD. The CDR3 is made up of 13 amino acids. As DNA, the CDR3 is TGTGCCATCAGTGGCAGAATCAATTCACCCCTCCACTTT. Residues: CAISGRINSPLHF.

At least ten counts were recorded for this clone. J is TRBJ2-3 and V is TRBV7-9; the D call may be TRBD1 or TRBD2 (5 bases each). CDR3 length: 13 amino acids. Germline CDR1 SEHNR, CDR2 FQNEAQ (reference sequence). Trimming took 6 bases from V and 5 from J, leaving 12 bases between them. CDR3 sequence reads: CASSSGARDTQYF. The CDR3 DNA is TGTGCCAGCAGTTCCGGGGCCCGAGATACGCAGTATTTT. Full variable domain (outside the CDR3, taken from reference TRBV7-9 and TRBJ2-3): DTGVSQNPRHKITKRGQNVTFRCDPISEHNRLYWYRQTLGQGPEFLTYFQNEAQLEKSRLLSDRFSAERPKGSFSTLEIQRTEQGDSAMYLCASSSGARDTQYFGPGTRLTVL.

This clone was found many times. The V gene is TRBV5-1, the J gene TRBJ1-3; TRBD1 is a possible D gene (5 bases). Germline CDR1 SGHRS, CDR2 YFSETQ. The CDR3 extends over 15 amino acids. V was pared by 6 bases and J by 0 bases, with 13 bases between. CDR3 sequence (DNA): TGCGCCAGCACACGGGACGGTAGCTCTGGAAACACCATATATTTT. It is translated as CASTRDGSSGNTIYF.

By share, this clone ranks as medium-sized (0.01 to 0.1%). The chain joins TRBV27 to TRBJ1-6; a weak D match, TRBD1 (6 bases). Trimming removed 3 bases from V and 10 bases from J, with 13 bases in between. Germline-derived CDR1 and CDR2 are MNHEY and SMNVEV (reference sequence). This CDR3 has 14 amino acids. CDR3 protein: CASSFTDSRSPLHF. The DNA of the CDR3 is TGTGCCAGCAGTTTTACGGACAGTCGGTCACCCCTCCACTTT.

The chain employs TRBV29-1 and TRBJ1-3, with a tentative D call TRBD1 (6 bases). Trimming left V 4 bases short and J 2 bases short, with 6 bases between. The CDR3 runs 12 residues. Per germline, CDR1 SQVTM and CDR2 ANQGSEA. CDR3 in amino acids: CSVGDTGNTIYF. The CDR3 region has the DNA TGCAGCGTTGGGGACACTGGAAACACCATATATTTT.

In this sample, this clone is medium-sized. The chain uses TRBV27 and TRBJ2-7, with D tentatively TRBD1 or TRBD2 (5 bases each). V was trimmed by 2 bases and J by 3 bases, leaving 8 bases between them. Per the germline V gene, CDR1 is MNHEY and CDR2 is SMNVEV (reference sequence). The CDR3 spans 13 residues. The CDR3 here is CASSLGTRYEQYF. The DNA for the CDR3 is TGTGCCAGCAGTTTAGGGACCCGCTACGAGCAGTACTTC.

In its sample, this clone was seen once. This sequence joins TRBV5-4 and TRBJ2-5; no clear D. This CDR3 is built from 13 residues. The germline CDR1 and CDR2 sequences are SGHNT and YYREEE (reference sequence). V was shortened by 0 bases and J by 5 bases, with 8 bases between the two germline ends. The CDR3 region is CASSLVNGETQYF. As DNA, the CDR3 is TGTGCCAGCAGCTTGGTAAACGGGGAGACCCAGTACTTC.

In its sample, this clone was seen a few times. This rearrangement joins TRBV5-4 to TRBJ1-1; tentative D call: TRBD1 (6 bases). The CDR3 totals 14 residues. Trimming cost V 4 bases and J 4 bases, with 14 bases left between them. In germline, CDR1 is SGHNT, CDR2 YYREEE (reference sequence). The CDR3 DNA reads TGTGCCAGCAGCCGAAGGGGGGCGCGCACTGAAGCTTTCTTT. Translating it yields CASSRRGARTEAFF.

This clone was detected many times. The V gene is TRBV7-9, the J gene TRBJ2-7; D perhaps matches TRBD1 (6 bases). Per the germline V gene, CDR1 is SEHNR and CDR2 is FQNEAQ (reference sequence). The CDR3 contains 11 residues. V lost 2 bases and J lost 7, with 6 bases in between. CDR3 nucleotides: TGTGCCAGCAGCTTACAGGGGGAGCAGTACTTC. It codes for CASSLQGEQYF. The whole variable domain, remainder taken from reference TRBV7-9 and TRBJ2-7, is DTGVSQNPRHKITKRGQNVTFRCDPISEHNRLYWYRQTLGQGPEFLTYFQNEAQLEKSRLLSDRFSAERPKGSFSTLEIQRTEQGDSAMYLCASSLQGEQYFGPGTRLTVT.

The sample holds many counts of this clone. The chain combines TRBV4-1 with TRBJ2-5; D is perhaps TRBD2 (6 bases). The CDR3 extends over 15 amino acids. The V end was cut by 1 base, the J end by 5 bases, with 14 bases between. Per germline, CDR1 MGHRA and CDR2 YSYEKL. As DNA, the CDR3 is TGCGCCAGCAGCCAAGGAAAAGGGAGGAGGGAGACCCAGTACTTC. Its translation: CASSQGKGRRETQYF.

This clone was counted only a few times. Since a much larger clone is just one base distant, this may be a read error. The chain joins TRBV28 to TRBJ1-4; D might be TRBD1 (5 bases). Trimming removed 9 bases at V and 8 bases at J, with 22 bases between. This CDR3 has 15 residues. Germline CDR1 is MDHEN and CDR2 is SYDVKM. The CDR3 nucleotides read TGTGCCAGAAGTCGGCCGGGACCCTCAAGCGAAAAACTGTTTTTT. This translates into CARSRPGPSSEKLFF. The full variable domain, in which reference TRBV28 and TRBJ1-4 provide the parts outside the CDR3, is DVKVTQSSRYLVKRTGEKVFLECVQDMDHENMFWYRQDPGLGLRLIYFSYDVKMKEKGDIPEGYSVSREKKERFSLILESASTNQTSMYLCARSRPGPSSEKLFFGSGTQLSVL.

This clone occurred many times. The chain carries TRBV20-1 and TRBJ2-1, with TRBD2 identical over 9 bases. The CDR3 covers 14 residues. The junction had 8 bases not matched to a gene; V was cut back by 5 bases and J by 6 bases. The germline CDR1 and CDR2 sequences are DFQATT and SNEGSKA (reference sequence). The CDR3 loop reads CSALRLAGTNEQFF. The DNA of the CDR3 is TGCAGTGCTCTTAGGCTAGCGGGAACCAATGAGCAGTTCTTC.

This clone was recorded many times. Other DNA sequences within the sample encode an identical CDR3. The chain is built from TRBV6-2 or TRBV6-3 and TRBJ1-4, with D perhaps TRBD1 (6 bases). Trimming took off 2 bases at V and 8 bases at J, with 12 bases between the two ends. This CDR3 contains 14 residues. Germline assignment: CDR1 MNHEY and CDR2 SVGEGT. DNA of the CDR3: TGTGCCAGCAGTTACGGGGGGCAGCGGGAAAAACTGTTTTTT. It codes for CASSYGGQREKLFF.

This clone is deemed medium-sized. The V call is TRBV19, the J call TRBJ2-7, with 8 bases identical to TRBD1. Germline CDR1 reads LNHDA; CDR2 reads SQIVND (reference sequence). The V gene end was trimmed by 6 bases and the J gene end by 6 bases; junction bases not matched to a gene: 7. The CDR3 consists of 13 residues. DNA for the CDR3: TGTGCCAGTAGCAGGCAGGGGGCTCGCGAGCAGTACTTC. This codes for CASSRQGAREQYF.

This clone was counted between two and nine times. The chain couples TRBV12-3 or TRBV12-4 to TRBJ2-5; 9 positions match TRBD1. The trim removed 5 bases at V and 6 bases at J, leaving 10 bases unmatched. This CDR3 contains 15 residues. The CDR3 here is CASSAPRDRVQTQYF. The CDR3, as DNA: TGTGCCAGCAGTGCCCCCCGGGACAGGGTTCAGACCCAGTACTTC.

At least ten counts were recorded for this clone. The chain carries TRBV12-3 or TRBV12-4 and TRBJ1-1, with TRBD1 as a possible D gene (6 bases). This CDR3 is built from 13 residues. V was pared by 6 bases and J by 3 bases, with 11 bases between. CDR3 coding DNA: TGTGCCAGCAGCCGCAGACAGGACACTGAAGCTTTCTTT. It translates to CASSRRQDTEAFF.

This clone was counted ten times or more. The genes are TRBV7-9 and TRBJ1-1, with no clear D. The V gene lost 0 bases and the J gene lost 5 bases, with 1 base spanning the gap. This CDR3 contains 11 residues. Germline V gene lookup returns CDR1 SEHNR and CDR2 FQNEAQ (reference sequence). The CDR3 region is CASSLATEAFF. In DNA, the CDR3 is TGTGCCAGCAGCTTAGCAACTGAAGCTTTCTTT.

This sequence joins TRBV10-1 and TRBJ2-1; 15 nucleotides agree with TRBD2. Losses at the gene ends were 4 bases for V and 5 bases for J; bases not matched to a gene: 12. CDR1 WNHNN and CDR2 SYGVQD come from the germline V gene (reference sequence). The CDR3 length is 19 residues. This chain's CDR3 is CASSGPRGLAGGQNNEQFF. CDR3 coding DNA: TGCGCCAGCAGTGGGCCCAGGGGACTAGCGGGAGGCCAAAACAATGAGCAGTTCTTC.

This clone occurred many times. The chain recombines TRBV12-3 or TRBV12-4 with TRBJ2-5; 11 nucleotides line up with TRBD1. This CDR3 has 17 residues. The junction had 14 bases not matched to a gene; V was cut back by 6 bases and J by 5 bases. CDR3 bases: TGTGCCAGCAGCCCTATCTTCGGACAGGGGGCGGAGGAGACCCAGTACTTC. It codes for CASSPIFGQGAEETQYF.

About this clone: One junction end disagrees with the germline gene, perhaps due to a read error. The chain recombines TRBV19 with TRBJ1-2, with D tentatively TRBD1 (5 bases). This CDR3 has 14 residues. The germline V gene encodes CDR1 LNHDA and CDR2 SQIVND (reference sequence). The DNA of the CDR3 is TGTGCCAGTATTATACCCGGGGCGCTCTATGGCTACACCTTC. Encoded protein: CASIIPGALYGYTF.

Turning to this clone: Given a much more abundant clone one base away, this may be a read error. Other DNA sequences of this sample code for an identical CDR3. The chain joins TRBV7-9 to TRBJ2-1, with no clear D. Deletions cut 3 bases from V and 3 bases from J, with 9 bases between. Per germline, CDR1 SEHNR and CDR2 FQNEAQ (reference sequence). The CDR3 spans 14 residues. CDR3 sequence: CASSFTGFYNEQFF. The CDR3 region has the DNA TGTGCCAGCAGCTTCACTGGATTCTACAATGAGCAGTTCTTC. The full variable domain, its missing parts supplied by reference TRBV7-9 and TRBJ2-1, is DTGVSQNPRHKITKRGQNVTFRCDPISEHNRLYWYRQTLGQGPEFLTYFQNEAQLEKSRLLSDRFSAERPKGSFSTLEIQRTEQGDSAMYLCASSFTGFYNEQFFGPGTRLTVL.

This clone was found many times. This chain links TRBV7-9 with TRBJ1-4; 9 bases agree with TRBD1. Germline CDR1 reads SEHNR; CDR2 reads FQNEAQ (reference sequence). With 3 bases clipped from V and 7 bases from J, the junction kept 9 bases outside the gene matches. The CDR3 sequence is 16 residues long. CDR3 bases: TGTGCCAGCAGCTTTCGACAGGGGGAAATTTTTGAAAAACTGTTTTTT. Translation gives CASSFRQGEIFEKLFF.

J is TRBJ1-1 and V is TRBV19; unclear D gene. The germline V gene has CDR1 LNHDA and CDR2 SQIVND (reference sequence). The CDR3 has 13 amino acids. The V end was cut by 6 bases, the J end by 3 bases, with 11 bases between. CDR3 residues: CASSLTGYTEAFF. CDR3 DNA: TGTGCCAGTAGCCTGACGGGTTACACTGAAGCTTTCTTT.

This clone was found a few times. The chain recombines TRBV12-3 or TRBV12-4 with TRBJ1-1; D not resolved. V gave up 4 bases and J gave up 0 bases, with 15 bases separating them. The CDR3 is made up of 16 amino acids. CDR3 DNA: TGTGCCAGCAGTTATCACATTATACTACTGAACACTGAAGCTTTCTTT. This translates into CASSYHIILLNTEAFF.

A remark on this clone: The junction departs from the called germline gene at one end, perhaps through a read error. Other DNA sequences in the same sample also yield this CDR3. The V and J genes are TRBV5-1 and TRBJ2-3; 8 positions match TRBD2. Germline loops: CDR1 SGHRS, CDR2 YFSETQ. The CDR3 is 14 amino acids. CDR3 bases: TGCGCCAGCAGCCCTGGACTAGCTGGGGATACTCAGTATTTT. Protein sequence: CASSPGLAGDTQYF.

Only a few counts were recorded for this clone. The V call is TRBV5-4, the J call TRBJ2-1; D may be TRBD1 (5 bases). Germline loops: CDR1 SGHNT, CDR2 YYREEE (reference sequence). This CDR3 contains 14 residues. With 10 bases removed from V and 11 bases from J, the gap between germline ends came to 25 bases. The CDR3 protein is CAFQGRPPTGKQFF. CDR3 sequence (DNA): TGTGCCTTCCAGGGCAGGCCCCCTACAGGCAAGCAGTTCTTC.